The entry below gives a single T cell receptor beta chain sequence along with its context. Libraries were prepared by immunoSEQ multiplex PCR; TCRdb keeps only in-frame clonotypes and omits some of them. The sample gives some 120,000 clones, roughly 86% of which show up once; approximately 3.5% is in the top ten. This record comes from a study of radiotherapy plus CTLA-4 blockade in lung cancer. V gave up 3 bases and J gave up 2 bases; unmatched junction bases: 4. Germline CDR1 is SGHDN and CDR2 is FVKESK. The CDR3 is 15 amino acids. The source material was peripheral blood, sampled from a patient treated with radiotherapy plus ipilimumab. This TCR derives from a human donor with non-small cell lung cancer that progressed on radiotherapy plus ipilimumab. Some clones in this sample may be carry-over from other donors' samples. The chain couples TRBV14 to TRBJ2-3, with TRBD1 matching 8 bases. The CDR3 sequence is CASSQDRENTDTQYF. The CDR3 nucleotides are TGTGCCAGCAGCCAGGACAGGGAAAACACAGATACGCAGTATTTT.